Listed below are T cell receptor beta chains from one sample, sequenced in a study of response to subunit inactivated influenza vaccine. TCRdb re-derived calls from the RT-PCR reads in MiXCR, one entry per CDR3 protein. The top ten hold approximately 7.6% of the sample, which has hundreds of thousands of distinct CDR3 sequences, around 15% seen once. The source material was PBMCs from blood, sampled less than 15 days before vaccination. These receptors came from a man in his fifties who received an inactivated influenza vaccine. Both conserved end residues are part of each CDR3. Each record gives: CDR3 protein, D gene, V gene, clone size, J gene. D genes are given only for firm matches. Expanded clones get a size class; other rows say once, few or many, or leave the size out.

CASSVNMNTEAFF NA TRBV6-1 NA TRBJ1-1
CASSGQVPEQYF NA TRBV18 NA TRBJ2-7
CSAVSGRTSTDTQYF TRBD2 TRBV29-1 NA TRBJ2-3
CAISGGTGDNEQFF NA TRBV10-3 few TRBJ2-1
CASSIGTSARETQYF TRBD2 TRBV19 NA TRBJ2-5
CASSLSGQGTNEQFF TRBD1 TRBV12-3/TRBV12-4 many TRBJ2-1
CASSLGTGRGEQYF TRBD1 TRBV27 NA TRBJ2-7
CASSLSGSPAYEQYF TRBD2 TRBV28 many TRBJ2-7
CASSPETGGANVLTF NA TRBV4-3 few TRBJ2-6
CASSSLLSDGHNEQFF NA TRBV7-2 NA TRBJ2-1
CASSFRTDAYEQYF NA TRBV7-9 few TRBJ2-7
CSVANGQSYEQYF NA TRBV29-1 few TRBJ2-7
CASSSQDRYQETQYF TRBD1 TRBV9 NA TRBJ2-5
CASSQVGTGGIREKLFF TRBD1 TRBV4-1 NA TRBJ1-4
CASSPSTVPYYGYTF NA TRBV7-9 NA TRBJ1-2
CASSQKGTSGGANEQFF TRBD2 TRBV3-1 NA TRBJ2-1
CASSLVSGTGSSYNEQFF TRBD1 TRBV27 few TRBJ2-1
CASSLVQGISDTQYF NA TRBV5-1 few TRBJ2-3
CARVIPPGTVAKNIQYF NA TRBV27 NA TRBJ2-4
CASSLAWRAFF NA TRBV7-2 NA TRBJ1-1
CASKNRDRVREQYF TRBD1 TRBV6-2/TRBV6-3 few TRBJ2-7
CALTGHLDYEQYF NA TRBV6-1 few TRBJ2-7
CASARRERTDTQYF TRBD2 TRBV6-1 many TRBJ2-3
CASSEQGPPYEQYF NA TRBV2 many TRBJ2-7
CSAGLGGPPYEQYF NA TRBV20-1 NA TRBJ2-7
CSAFATGQGVETQYF TRBD1 TRBV20-1 NA TRBJ2-5
CASSPPDRETQYF NA TRBV28 NA TRBJ2-5
CASSTWDREDEQYF TRBD1 TRBV5-6 few TRBJ2-7
CASSPSSEGYNEQFF NA TRBV12-3/TRBV12-4 few TRBJ2-1
CASSDKDSRLRDTQYF NA TRBV6-1 NA TRBJ2-3
CASSIPGLAGAQETQYF TRBD2 TRBV5-6 NA TRBJ2-5
CASSLQAGWKTQYF NA TRBV28 NA TRBJ2-5
CASGIALGEQFF NA TRBV6-2/TRBV6-3 few TRBJ2-1
CATSSLADTQYF NA TRBV15 NA TRBJ2-3
CASSQLAGTLVYEQYF NA TRBV4-1 NA TRBJ2-7
CASSLDRGIGETQYF TRBD1 TRBV7-2 NA TRBJ2-5
CASSEDLGNQPQHF NA TRBV6-1 few TRBJ1-5
CASSLQIGQGTYNEQFF TRBD1 TRBV7-6 few TRBJ2-1
CASSAWARLASETQYF NA TRBV7-9 NA TRBJ2-5
CASSFEVRNTEAFF NA TRBV5-1 many TRBJ1-1
CASSSGTGGPNRVNIQYF TRBD1 TRBV5-1 few TRBJ2-4
CASRGPAYNEQFF NA TRBV12-3/TRBV12-4 few TRBJ2-1
CASSLFLTGEEQFF TRBD1 TRBV7-2 few TRBJ2-1
CASSNEGRSTQYF NA TRBV7-7 few TRBJ2-5
CASSRKGTNTEAFF NA TRBV12-3/TRBV12-4 few TRBJ1-1
CASSEATGRTDTQYF NA TRBV2 NA TRBJ2-3